Following are 8 T cell receptor beta chains from one sample sequenced in a study of blood T cell repertoires in COVID-19 (dated by TCRdb to 2020 to 2022). Library prep was done by the immunoSEQ multiplex PCR assay. Held by TCRdb, this immuneACCESS table contains in-frame sequences only and omits some clones. Under half of the omission traces to an unresolved V gene where checked; the cause of the rest is unknown. The sample records fewer than 250,000 clones, around four fifths of which are singletons. The ten largest clones represent about 20% of the sample. Sequenced input: peripheral blood. These receptors all come from a man younger than 45 with active or convalescent COVID-19.

This clone was detected many times. As DNA, the CDR3 is TGTGCCAGCACGGTGGAACTAGCGGGATCCAATGAGCAGTTCTTC. The encoded protein is CASTVELAGSNEQFF. This chain connects TRBV6-6 to TRBJ2-1, with 10 positions matching TRBD2. Germline V gene data show CDR1 as MNHNY and CDR2 as SVGAGI (reference sequence). The CDR3 has 15 residues. The junction had 9 bases not matched to a gene; V was cut back by 7 bases and J by 6 bases.

This clone was seen a handful of times. The chain combines TRBV27 with TRBJ1-2, with 7 positions matching TRBD1. Germline V gene sequence: CDR1 MNHEY, CDR2 SMNVEV (reference sequence). The CDR3 is made up of 14 amino acids. Unmatched junction bases numbered 9, after V lost 3 bases and J lost 8 bases. CDR3 in amino acids: CASSFIGQAGGYTF. The CDR3 bases are TGTGCCAGCAGTTTTATCGGACAGGCAGGGGGCTACACCTTC.

This clone was counted ten times or more. The chain uses TRBV4-2 and TRBJ1-3; D remains ambiguous. Germline V gene sequence: CDR1 LGHNA, CDR2 YNFKEQ. The V gene lost 4 bases and the J gene lost 0 bases, with 13 bases spanning the gap. The CDR3 has 16 amino acids. The CDR3 protein is CASSPRPGISGNTIYF. The CDR3 coding sequence is TGTGCCAGCAGCCCGAGACCGGGAATCTCTGGAAACACCATATATTTT.

The chain combines TRBV29-1 with TRBJ1-3; D unresolved. CDR1 is SQVTM, CDR2 ANQGSEA, per germline. The CDR3 runs 14 residues. Trimming pared 4 bases from V and 0 bases from J, leaving 10 bases between. CDR3 sequence reads: CSVGVGPSGNTIYF. CDR3 bases: TGCAGCGTTGGGGTGGGCCCCTCTGGAAACACCATATATTTT.

The V call is TRBV2, the J call TRBJ2-1; no firm D call. The CDR3 contains 13 residues. The ends were cut back, 3 bases at V and 7 bases at J, with 10 bases in the middle. Germline V gene sequence: CDR1 SNHLY, CDR2 FYNNEI. The CDR3 spells CASSDLGWNEQFF. The DNA for the CDR3 is TGTGCCAGCAGTGATTTGGGCTGGAATGAGCAGTTCTTC.

The J gene is TRBJ2-7, the V gene TRBV5-4; tentatively, D is TRBD2 (5 bases). CDR3 size: 14 residues. Germline V gene data show CDR1 as SGHNT and CDR2 as YYREEE (reference sequence). With 0 bases removed from V and 1 base from J, the gap between germline ends came to 8 bases. CDR3 in amino acids: CASSLVPGSYEQYF. CDR3 DNA: TGTGCCAGCAGCTTGGTTCCGGGATCCTACGAGCAGTACTTC.

In this sample, this clone turned up once. The sample has other DNA sequences that encode this CDR3 too. The chain recombines TRBV7-9 with TRBJ1-2; the D gene is possibly TRBD1 (5 bases). This CDR3 is built from 12 residues. CDR1 is SEHNR and CDR2 is FQNEAQ in the germline V gene (reference sequence). Trimming cost V 4 bases and J 4 bases, with 7 bases left between them. DNA for the CDR3: TGTGCCAGCAGCTCCGACAGCTATGGCTACACCTTC. Protein: CASSSDSYGYTF.

About this clone: The same CDR3 arises from other DNA sequences in this sample as well. The J gene is TRBJ2-5, the V gene TRBV24-1; 10 bases agree with TRBD2. V shed 3 bases and J 2 bases; nucleotides not matched to a gene: 5. Germline-derived CDR1 and CDR2 are KGHDR and SFDVKD. The length of the CDR3 is 16 residues. Here the CDR3 DNA reads TGTGCCACCAGTGATCCAATAGCGGGAGGTCAAGAGACCCAGTACTTC. Translation: CATSDPIAGGQETQYF.